The source of this T cell receptor (beta chain) is a study of identifying expanded T cells in peripheral blood. General study results and limits: Two-week clone count variance significantly increased as total template count grew.

Regarding this clone: The antigen remains undetermined.

During the collection period, no donor immune events like infections were recorded. Sequencing was performed with immunoSEQ multiplex PCR; in TCRdb, only in-frame clones are kept and a portion is missing. The profile shows about 53,000 clones, under 85% of them singletons. V was clipped by 10 bases and J by 4 bases, with 19 bases between them. The germline V gene encodes CDR1 MNHEY and CDR2 SVGAGI. This CDR3 comprises 14 residues. Sequenced material: blood. The TCR sequence derives from a person between 18 and 70 years old in good health. J is TRBJ1-1 and V is TRBV6-5; possible D gene TRBD1, 5 bases. In nucleotides, the CDR3 is TGTGCCACCCTTCGGGAGGGGCGCTTCACTGAAGCTTTCTTT. Its protein product is CATLREGRFTEAFF.